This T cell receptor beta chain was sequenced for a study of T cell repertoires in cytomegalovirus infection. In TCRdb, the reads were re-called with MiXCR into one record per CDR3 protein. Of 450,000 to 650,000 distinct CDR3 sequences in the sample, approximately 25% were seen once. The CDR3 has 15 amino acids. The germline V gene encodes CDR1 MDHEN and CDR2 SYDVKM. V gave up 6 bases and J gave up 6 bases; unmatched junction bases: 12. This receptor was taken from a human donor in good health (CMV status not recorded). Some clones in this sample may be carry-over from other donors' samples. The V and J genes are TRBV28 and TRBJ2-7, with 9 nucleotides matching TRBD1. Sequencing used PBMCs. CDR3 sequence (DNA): TGTGCCAGCAGCACCACCGGGACAGGGAAGGCCGAGCAGTACTTC. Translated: CASSTTGTGKAEQYF.